This T cell receptor (beta chain) was recorded in a study of PD-L1 blockade in urothelial cancer (dated by TCRdb to the late 2010s). Regarding the study in general: Every patient began therapy at some point between 2013 and 2015 and was given atezolizumab 1,200 mg intravenously every 3 weeks. Durable clinical benefit meant progression-free survival longer than 6 months, and TCR features were also tested against progression-free and overall survival. Blood samples gave a median of about 150,000 T cells and under 85,000 unique TCRs, with a median clonality of around 0.074. In the same patients who had TCR sequencing, pretreatment tumors also underwent whole exome sequencing and RNA sequencing. Somatic, immune and clinical correlates of response to PD-L1 blockade with atezolizumab in urothelial cancer were the focus of an exploratory multi-omic analysis. Blood samples were analyzed 3 weeks after the start of treatment (second dose) and 6 weeks after the start of treatment. Pretreatment tumor samples, along with matched peripheral blood serially collected before and after atezolizumab treatment, were subjected to TCR sequencing. About 90% of the roughly 29 patients were identified as males with urothelial cancer of bladder origin, and a prior smoking history was reported by 18 of 29 patients. About 10 patients achieved durable clinical benefit and 15 to 20 did not. Some 30 patients had pretreatment blood TCR-seq, 24 had at least one posttreatment blood collection, and 24 had tumor TCR-seq. An ECOG performance status of 0 or 1 was recorded for the patients, and 0 to 3 prior chemotherapy regimens had been received by the patients. The paper's findings and limits, for the study overall: Improved progression-free and overall survival was found to be associated with pretreatment peripheral blood TCR clonality below the median. Patients with durable benefit showed greater expansion of tumor-associated TCR clones in peripheral blood 3 weeks after starting treatment (n ≈ 22, p = 0.022). Because the sample size was small (n of about 30) and many exploratory analyses were performed, the results are intended to be hypothesis-generating.

With regard to this clone: This receptor's antigen is unknown. The record has no base qualities; no much larger clone is one base away.

The sample's time point label, decoded: pretreatment peripheral blood. The cohort included about 30 patients with locally advanced or metastatic urothelial carcinoma who were treated at Memorial Sloan Kettering on a trial protocol. Peripheral blood mononuclear cells were collected pretreatment and during treatment, at between 1 and 8 total time points per patient. The Qiagen DNeasy Blood extraction kit was used to purify genomic DNA from total PBMCs and tumor samples. PBMCs were collected pretreatment and during treatment, and were isolated and stored as previously described. CDR1 and CDR2, looked up from the germline V gene (reference sequence), are LNHNV and YYDKDF. V loses 3 bases of germline sequence and J loses 10 bases, and the interval between the two ends is 9 bases. The CDR3, cysteine through phenylalanine, is 12 amino acids long. Only CDR3 DNA is held: 36 bases, read in frame from base 1.

Each PCR received spiked-in synthetic TCR analog templates so that absolute template abundance could be estimated from read counts. The immunoSEQ assay used bias-controlled V and J gene primers to amplify TCRbeta CDR3 regions from genomic DNA. Sequencing of rearranged TCRbeta segments was done at approximately 20X coverage. The authors' pipeline ran thus. Sequencing errors were corrected by clustering and CDR3s were annotated against IMGT to assign V, D and J genes. Downstream analyses used only productive TCRbeta rearrangements, leaving out any out-of-frame or stop-codon sequences. To compute clonality, Shannon entropy was normalized by the log of the number of unique productive sequences and then subtracted from one. Clones differing between time points or between blood and tumor were identified by Fisher's exact test with Benjamini-Hochberg correction at adjusted p below 0.01. The table was pulled from immuneACCESS by TCRdb, which kept in-frame rearrangements only. Such tables lose some clones; where checked, under half of the loss comes from unresolved V genes, and the rest has no known cause. The DNA gave D and trimming, while V, J and clone size come from that table. This sample lists some 120,000 clones; 70% to 85% were detected once. The ten largest clones add up to 3.2% of the sample.

The sequence was obtained from a man in his fifties with urothelial cancer. This material consisted of PBMCs, taken around atezolizumab (anti-PD-L1) treatment. The sequence links TRBV15 to TRBJ1-4, with no reliable assignment of the D segment. For the CDR3, the sequence is CATSRSGGKLFF. The DNA sequence is given as TGTGCCACCAGCAGGTCCGGAGGAAAACTGTTTTTT.